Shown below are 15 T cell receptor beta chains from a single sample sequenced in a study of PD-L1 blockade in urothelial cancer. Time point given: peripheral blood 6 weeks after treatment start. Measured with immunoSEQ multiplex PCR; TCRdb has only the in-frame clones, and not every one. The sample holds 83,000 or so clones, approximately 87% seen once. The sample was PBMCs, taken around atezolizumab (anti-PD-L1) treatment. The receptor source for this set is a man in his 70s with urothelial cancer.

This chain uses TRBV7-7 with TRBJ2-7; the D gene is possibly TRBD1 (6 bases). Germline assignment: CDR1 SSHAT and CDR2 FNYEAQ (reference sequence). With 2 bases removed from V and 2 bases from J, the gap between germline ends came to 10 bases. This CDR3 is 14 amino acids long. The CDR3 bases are TGTGCCAGCAGCTTAAGCGCAGGGGCCTACGAGCAGTACTTC. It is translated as CASSLSAGAYEQYF.

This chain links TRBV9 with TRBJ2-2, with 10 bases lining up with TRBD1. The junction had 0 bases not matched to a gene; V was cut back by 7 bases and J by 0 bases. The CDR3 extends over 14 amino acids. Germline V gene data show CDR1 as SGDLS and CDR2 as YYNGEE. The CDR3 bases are TGTGCCAGCGGGACAGGGGCGAACACCGGGGAGCTGTTTTTT. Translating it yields CASGTGANTGELFF.

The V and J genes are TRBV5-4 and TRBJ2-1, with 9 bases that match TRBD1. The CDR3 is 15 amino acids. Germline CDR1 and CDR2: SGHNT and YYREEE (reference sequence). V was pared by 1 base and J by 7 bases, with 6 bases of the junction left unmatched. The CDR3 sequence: CASSLPGTGRNEQFF. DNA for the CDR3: TGTGCCAGCAGCTTGCCCGGGACAGGGCGGAATGAGCAGTTCTTC.

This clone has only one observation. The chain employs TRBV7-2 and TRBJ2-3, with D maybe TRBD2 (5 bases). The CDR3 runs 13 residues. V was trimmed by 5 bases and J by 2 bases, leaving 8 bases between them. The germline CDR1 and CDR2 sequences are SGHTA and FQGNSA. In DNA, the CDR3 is TGTGCCAGCAGCACTAGTTTCACAGATACGCAGTATTTT. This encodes CASSTSFTDTQYF. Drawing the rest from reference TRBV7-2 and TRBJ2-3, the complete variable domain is GAGVSQSPSNKVTEKGKDVELRCDPISGHTALYWYRQSLGQGLEFLIYFQGNSAPDKSGLPSDRFSAERTGGSVSTLTIQRTQQEDSAVYLCASSTSFTDTQYFGPGTRLTVL.

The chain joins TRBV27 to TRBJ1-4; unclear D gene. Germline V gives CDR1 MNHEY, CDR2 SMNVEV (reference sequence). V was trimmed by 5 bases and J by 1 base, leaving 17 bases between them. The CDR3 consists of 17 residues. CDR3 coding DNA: TGTGCCAGCAGTCTCTACCCCCCGGTGTTAACTAATGAAAAACTGTTTTTT. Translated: CASSLYPPVLTNEKLFF.

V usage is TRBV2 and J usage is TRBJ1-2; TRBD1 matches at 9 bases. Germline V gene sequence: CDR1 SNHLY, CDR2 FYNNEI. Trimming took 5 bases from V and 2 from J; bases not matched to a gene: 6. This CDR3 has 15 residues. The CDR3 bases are TGTGCCAGCAGTTCCGGGACAGGGTACAACTATGGCTACACCTTC. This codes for CASSSGTGYNYGYTF.

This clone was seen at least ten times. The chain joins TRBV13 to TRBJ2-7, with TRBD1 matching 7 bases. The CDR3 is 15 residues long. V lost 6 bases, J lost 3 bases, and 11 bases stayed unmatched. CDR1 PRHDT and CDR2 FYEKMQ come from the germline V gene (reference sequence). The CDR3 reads CASRVRGQKNYEQYF. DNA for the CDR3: TGTGCCAGCAGGGTCCGGGGACAGAAAAACTACGAGCAGTACTTC.

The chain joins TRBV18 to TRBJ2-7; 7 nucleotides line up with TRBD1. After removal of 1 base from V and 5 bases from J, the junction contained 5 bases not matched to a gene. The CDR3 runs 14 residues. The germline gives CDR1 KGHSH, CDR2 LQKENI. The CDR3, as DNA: TGTGCCAGCTCACCACAGGGGGCGAGGAACGAGCAGTACTTC. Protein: CASSPQGARNEQYF.

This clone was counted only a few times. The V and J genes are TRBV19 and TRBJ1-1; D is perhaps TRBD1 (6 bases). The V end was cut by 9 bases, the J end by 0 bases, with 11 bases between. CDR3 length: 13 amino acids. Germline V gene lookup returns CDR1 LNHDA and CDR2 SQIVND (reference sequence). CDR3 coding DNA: TGTGCCAGCGGACAGCAAATGAACACTGAAGCTTTCTTT. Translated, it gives CASGQQMNTEAFF.

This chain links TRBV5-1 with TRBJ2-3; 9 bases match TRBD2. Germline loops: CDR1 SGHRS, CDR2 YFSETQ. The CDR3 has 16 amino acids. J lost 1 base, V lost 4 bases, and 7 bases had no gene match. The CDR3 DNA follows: TGCGCCAGCAGCCGGACTAGCGTAAGAGGCACAGATACGCAGTATTTT. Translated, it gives CASSRTSVRGTDTQYF.

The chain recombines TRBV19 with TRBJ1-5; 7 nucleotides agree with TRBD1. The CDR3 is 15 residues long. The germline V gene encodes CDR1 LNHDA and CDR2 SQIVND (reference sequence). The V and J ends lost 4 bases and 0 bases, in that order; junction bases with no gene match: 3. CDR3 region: CASSTTGYSNQPQHF. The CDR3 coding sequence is TGTGCCAGTAGTACGACAGGGTATAGCAATCAGCCCCAGCATTTT. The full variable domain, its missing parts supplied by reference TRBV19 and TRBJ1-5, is DGGITQSPKYLFRKEGQNVTLSCEQNLNHDAMYWYRQDPGQGLRLIYYSQIVNDFQKGDIAEGYSVSREKKESFPLTVTSAQKNPTAFYLCASSTTGYSNQPQHFGDGTRLSIL.

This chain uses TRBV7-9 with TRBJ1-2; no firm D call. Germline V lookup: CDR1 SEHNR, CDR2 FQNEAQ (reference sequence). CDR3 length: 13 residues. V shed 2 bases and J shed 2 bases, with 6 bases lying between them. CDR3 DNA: TGTGCCAGCAGCTTAAACGGGAACTATGGCTACACCTTC. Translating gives CASSLNGNYGYTF.

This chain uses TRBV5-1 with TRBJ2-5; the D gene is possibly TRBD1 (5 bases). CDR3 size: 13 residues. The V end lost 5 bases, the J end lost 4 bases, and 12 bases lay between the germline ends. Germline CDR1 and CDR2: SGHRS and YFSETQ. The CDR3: CASSFRVGETQYF. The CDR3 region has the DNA TGCGCCAGCAGTTTCAGGGTTGGAGAGACCCAGTACTTC.

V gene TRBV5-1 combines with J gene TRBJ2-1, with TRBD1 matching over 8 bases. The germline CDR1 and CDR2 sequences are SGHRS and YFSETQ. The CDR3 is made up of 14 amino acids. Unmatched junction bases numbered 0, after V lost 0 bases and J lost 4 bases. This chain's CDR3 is CASSLGQGYNEQFF. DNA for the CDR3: TGCGCCAGCAGCTTGGGACAGGGGTACAATGAGCAGTTCTTC.

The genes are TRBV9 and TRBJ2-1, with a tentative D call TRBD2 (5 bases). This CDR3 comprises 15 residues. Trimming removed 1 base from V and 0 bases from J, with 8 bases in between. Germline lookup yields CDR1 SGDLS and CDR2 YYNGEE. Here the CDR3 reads CASSVSSASYNEQFF. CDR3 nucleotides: TGTGCCAGCAGCGTAAGTAGCGCCTCCTACAATGAGCAGTTCTTC.